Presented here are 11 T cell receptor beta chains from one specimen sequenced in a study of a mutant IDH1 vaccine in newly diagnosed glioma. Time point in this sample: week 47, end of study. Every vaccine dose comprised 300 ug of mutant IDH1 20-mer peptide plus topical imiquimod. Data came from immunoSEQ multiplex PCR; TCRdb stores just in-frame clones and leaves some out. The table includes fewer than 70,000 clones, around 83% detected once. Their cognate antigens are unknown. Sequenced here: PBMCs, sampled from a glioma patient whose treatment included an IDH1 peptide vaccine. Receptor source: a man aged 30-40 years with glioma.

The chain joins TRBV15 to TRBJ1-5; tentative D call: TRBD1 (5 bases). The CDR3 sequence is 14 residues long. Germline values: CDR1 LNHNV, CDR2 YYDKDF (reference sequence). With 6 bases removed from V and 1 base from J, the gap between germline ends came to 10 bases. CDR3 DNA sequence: TGTGCCACCAGTAGTGACAGAAGCAATCAGCCCCAGCATTTT. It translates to CATSSDRSNQPQHF.

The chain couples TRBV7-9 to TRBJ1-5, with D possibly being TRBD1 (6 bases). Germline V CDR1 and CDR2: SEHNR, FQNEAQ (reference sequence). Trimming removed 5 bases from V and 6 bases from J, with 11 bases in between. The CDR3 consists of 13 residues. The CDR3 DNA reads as TGTGCCAGCAGCCCACCCAGGGGTCAGCCCCAGCATTTT. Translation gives CASSPPRGQPQHF.

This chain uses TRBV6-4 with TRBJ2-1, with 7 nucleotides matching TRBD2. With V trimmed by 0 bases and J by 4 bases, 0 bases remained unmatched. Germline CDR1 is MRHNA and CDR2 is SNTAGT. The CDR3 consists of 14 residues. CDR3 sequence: CASSDSGGYNEQFF. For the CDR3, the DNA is TGTGCCAGCAGTGACTCGGGGGGGTACAATGAGCAGTTCTTC.

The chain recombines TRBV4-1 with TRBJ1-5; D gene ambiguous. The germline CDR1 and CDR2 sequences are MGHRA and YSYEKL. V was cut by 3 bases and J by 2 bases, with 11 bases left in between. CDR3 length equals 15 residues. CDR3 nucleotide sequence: TGCGCCAGCAGCCATATAGGAAGCGGCAATCAGCCCCAGCATTTT. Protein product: CASSHIGSGNQPQHF.

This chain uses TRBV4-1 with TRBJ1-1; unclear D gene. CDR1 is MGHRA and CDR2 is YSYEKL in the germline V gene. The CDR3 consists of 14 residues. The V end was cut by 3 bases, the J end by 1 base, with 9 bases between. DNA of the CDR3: TGCGCCAGCAGCCACTCAGGAGGGAACACTGAAGCTTTCTTT. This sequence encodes CASSHSGGNTEAFF.

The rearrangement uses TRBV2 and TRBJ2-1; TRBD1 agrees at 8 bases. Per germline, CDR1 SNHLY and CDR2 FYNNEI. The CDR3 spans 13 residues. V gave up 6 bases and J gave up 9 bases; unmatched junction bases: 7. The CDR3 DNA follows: TGTGCCAGCAGCGGACAGGGTGGCAGTGAGCAGTTCTTC. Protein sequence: CASSGQGGSEQFF.

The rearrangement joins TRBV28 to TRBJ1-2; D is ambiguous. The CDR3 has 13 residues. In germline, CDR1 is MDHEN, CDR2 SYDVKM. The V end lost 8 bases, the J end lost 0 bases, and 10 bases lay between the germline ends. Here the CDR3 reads CASGIKTNYGYTF. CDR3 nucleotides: TGTGCCAGCGGCATTAAAACTAACTATGGCTACACCTTC.

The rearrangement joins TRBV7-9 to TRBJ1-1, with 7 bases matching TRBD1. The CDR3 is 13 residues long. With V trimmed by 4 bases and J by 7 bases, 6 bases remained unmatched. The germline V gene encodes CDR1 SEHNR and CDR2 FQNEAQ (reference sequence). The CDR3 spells CASSSRGQLEAFF. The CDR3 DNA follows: TGTGCCAGCAGCTCCCGGGGACAGCTTGAAGCTTTCTTT.

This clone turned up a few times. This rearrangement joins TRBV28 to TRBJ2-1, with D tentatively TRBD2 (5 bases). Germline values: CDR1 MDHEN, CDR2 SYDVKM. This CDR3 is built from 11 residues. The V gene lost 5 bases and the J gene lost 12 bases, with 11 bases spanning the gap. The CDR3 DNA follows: TGTGCCAGCAGTAGTACGAGGGCGCAGTTCTTC. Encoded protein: CASSSTRAQFF.

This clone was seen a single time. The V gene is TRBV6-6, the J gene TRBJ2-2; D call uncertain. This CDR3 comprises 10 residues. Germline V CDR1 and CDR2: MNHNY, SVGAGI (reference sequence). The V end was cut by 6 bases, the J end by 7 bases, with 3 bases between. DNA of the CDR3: TGTGCCAGCAGAGTCGGGGAGCTGTTTTTT. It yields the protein CASRVGELFF.

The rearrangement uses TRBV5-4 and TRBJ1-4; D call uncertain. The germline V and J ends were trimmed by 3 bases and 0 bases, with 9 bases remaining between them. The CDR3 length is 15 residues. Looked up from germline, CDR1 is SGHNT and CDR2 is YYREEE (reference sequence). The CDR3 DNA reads TGTGCCAGCAGCTGGGCCGGGACAACTAATGAAAAACTGTTTTTT. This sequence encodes CASSWAGTTNEKLFF.